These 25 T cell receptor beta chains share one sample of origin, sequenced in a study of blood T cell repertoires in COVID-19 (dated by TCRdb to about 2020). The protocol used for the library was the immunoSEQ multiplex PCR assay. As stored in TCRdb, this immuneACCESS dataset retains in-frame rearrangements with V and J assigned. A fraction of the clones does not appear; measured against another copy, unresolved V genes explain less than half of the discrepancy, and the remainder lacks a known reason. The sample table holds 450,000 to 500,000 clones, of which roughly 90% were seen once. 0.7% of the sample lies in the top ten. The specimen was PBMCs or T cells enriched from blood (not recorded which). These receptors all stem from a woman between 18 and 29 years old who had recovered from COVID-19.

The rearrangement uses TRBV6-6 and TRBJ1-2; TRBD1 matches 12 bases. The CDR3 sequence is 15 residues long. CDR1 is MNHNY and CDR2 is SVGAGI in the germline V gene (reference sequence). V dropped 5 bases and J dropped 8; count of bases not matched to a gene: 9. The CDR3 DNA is TGTGCCAGCAGTGACCCGGGACAGGGGGCCAGAGGCTACACCTTC. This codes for CASSDPGQGARGYTF.

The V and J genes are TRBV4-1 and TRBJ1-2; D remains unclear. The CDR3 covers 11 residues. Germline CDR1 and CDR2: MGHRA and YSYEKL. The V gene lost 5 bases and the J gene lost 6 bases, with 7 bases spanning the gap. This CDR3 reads CASSWAHGYTF. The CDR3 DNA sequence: TGCGCCAGCAGCTGGGCCCATGGCTACACCTTC.

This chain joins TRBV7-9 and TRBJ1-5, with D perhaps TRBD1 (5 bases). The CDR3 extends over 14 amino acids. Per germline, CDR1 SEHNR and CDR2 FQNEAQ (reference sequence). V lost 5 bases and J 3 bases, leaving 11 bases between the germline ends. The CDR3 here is CASSLDTSNQPQHF. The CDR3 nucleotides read TGTGCCAGCAGCCTGGACACTTCCAATCAGCCCCAGCATTTT.

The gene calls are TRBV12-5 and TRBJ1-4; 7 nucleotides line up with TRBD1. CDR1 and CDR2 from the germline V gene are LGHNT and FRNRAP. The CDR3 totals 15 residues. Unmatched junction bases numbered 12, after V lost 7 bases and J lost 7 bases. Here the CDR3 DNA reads TGTGCTAGTGCCCTAGACAGGGTAACTGGTGAAAAACTGTTTTTT. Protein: CASALDRVTGEKLFF. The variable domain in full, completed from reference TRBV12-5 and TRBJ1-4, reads DARVTQTPRHKVTEMGQEVTMRCQPILGHNTVFWYRQTMMQGLELLAYFRNRAPLDDSGMPKDRFSAEMPDATLATLKIQPSEPRDSAVYFCASALDRVTGEKLFFGSGTQLSVL.

The CDR3: CSFTGGSTGELFF. CDR3 bases: TGCAGCTTCACAGGGGGTTCCACCGGGGAGCTGTTTTTT. The chain combines TRBV29-1 with TRBJ2-2; 8 bases match TRBD1. The trim removed 8 bases at V and 4 bases at J, leaving 6 bases unmatched. The CDR3 totals 13 residues. Per germline, CDR1 SQVTM and CDR2 ANQGSEA.

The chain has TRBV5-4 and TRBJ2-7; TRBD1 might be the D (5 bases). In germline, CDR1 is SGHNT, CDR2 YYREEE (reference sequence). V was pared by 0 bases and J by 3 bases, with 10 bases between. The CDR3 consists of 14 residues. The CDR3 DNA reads TGTGCCAGCAGCTTGGGGGAAGGGGACTACGAGCAGTACTTC. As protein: CASSLGEGDYEQYF. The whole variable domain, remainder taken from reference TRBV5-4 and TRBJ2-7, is ETGVTQSPTHLIKTRGQQVTLRCSSQSGHNTVSWYQQALGQGPQFIFQYYREEENGRGNFPPRFSGLQFPNYSSELNVNALELDDSALYLCASSLGEGDYEQYFGPGTRLTVT.

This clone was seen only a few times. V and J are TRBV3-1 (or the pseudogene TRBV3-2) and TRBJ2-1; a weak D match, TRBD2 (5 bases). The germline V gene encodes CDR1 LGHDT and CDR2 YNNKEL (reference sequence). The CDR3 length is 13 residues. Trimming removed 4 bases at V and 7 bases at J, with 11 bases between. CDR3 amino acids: CASSLGVKNEQFF. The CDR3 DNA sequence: TGTGCCAGCAGCCTCGGGGTGAAGAATGAGCAGTTCTTC.

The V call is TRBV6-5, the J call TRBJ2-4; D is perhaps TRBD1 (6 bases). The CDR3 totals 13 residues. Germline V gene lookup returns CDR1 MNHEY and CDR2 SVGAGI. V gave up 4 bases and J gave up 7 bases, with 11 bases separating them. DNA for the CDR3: TGTGCCAGCAGTTCCTCAACAGGGAACATTCAGTACTTC. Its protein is CASSSSTGNIQYF.

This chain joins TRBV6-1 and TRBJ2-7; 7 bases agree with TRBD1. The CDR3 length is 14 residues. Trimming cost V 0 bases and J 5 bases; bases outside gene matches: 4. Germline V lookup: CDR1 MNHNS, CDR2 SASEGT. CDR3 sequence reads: CASSEARQGHEQYF. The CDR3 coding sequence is TGTGCCAGCAGTGAAGCGAGACAGGGCCACGAGCAGTACTTC.

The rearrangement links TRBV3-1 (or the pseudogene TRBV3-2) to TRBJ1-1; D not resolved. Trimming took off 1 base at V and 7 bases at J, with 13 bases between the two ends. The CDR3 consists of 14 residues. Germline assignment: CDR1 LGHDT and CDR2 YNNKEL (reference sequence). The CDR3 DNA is TGTGCCAGCAGCCAAGGGCGAATGGGCAGTGAAGCTTTCTTT. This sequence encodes CASSQGRMGSEAFF.

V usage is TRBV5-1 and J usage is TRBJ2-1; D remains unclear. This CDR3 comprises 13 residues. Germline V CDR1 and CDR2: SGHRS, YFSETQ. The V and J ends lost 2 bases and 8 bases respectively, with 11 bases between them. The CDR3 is CASSLFTRDEQFF. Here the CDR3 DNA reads TGCGCCAGCAGCTTATTTACCCGGGATGAGCAGTTCTTC.

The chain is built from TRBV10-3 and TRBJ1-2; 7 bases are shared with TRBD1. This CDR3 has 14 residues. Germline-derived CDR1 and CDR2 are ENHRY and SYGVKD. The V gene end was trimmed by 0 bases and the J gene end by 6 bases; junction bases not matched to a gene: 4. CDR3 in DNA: TGTGCCATCAGTGAGTCAAAGGGGGCGAATGGCTACACCTTC. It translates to CAISESKGANGYTF.

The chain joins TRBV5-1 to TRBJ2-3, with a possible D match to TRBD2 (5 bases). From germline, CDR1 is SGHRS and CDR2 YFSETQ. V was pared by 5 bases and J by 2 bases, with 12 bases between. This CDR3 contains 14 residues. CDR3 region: CASRFTGNTDTQYF. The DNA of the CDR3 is TGCGCCAGCAGATTTACCGGGAACACAGATACGCAGTATTTT.

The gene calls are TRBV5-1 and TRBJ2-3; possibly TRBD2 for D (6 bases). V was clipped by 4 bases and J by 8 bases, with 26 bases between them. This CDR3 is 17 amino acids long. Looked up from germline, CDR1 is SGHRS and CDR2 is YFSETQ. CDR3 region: CASSRGALISAAPTQYF. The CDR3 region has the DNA TGCGCCAGCAGCCGCGGGGCCCTCATTTCCGCGGCGCCTACGCAGTATTTT. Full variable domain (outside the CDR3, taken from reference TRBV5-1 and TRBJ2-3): KAGVTQTPRYLIKTRGQQVTLSCSPISGHRSVSWYQQTPGQGLQFLFEYFSETQRNKGNFPGRFSGRQFSNSRSEMNVSTLELGDSALYLCASSRGALISAAPTQYFGPGTRLTVL.

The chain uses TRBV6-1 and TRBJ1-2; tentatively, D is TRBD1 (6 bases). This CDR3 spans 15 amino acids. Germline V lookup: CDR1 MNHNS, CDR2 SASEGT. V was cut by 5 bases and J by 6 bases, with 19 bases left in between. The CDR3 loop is CASSSSELGGDGYTF. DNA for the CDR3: TGTGCCAGCAGTTCGAGTGAACTAGGGGGAGATGGCTACACCTTC.

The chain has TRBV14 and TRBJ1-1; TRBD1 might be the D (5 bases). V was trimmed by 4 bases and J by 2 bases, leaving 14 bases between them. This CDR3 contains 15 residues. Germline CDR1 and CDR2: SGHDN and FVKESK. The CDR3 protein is CASSPDVGLNTEAFF. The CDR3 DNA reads TGTGCCAGCAGCCCCGACGTGGGACTTAACACTGAAGCTTTCTTT.

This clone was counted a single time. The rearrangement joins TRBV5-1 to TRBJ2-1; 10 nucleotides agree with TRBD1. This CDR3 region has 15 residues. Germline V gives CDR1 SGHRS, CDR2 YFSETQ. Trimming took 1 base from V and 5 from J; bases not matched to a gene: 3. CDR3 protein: CASSLRGQGHNEQFF. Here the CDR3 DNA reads TGCGCCAGCAGCTTGAGGGGACAGGGGCACAATGAGCAGTTCTTC.

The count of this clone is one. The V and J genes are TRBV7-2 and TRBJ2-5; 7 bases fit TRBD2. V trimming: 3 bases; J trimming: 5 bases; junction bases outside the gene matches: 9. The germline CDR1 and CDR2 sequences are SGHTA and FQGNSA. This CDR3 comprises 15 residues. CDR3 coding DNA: TGTGCCAGCAGCTTTACCAGCGGGGCCGGGGAGACCCAGTACTTC. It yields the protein CASSFTSGAGETQYF.

The CDR3 nucleotides read TGTGCCAGCAGCTTGGTGGCGGGGGCGGACACCGGGGAGCTGTTTTTT. Translated: CASSLVAGADTGELFF. The chain couples TRBV5-6 to TRBJ2-2; possible D gene TRBD2, 7 bases. CDR3 length: 16 amino acids. Germline-derived CDR1 and CDR2 are SGHDT and YYEEEE. V lost 0 bases and J lost 3, with 12 bases in between.

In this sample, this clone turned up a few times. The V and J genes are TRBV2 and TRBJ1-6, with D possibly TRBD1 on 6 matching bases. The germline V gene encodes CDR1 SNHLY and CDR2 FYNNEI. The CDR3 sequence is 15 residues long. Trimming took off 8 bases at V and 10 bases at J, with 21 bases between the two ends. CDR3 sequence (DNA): TGTGCCAGCCACGAGAACAGGGATCGTGAGTCACCCCTCCACTTT. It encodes CASHENRDRESPLHF.

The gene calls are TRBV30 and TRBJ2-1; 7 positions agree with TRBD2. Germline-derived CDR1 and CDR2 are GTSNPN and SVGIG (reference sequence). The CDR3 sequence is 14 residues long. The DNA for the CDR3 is TGTGACGGGGGGAAGCGGGGCTTTAACAATGAGCAGTTCTTC. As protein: CDGGKRGFNNEQFF.

The CDR3 reads CASSVQGYYNEKLFF. The CDR3 DNA reads TGTGCCAGCAGCGTACAGGGCTACTATAATGAAAAACTGTTTTTT. The chain has TRBV9 and TRBJ1-4; D might be TRBD1 (5 bases). V lost 1 base, J lost 4 bases, and 11 bases lay in between. This CDR3 comprises 15 residues. Germline V gives CDR1 SGDLS, CDR2 YYNGEE.

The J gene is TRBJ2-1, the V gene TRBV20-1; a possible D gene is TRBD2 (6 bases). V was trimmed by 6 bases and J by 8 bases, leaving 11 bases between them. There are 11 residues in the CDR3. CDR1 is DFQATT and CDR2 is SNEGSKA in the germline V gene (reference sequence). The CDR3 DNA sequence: TGCAGTGCCCCTTCGGGGGATGAGCAGTTCTTC. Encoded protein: CSAPSGDEQFF.

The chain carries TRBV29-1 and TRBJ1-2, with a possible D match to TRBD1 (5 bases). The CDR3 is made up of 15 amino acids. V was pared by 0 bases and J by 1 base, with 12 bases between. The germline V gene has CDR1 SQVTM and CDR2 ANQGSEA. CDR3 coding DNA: TGCAGCGTTGAAGATCGGGGGAAGGGTAACTATGGCTACACCTTC. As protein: CSVEDRGKGNYGYTF. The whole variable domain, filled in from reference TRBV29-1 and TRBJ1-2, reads SAVISQKPSRDICQRGTSLTIQCQVDSQVTMMFWYRQQPGQSLTLIATANQGSEATYESGFVIDKFPISRPNLTFSTLTVSNMSPEDSSIYLCSVEDRGKGNYGYTFGSGTRLTVV.

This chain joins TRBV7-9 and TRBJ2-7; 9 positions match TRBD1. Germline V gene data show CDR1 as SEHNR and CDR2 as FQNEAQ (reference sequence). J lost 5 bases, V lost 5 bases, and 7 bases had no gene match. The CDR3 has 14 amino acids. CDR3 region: CASSNSRDRDEQYF. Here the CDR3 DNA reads TGTGCCAGCAGCAATAGCCGGGACAGGGACGAGCAGTACTTC.